The T cell receptor beta chain under discussion was sequenced for a study of shared clonotypes between healthy human individuals. Turning to the study itself: The plates for each donor numbered three CD4 naive, three CD4 memory, two CD8 naive and one CD8 memory.

To note about this clone: Its antigen is still unknown.

Clones were read by immunoSEQ multiplex PCR, and TCRdb kept only the in-frame ones, dropping some. The table lists around 1,900,000 clones, approximately 92% of them singletons, with 1.5% to 2% in the top ten. The study's findings and limits: Among four donors, roughly 5% of naive CD4 clonotypes were found in common. The generation probabilities recorded for non-shared clonotypes fell below those of clonotypes shared by all four donors. Larger estimated richness was generally recorded for naive subsets relative to memory subsets.

Naive CD8 cells comprised CD45RO-negative, CCR7-positively selected cells, excluding terminally differentiated effector memory CD45RA+ cells. This clonotype was sampled from a man between 18 and 29 years old in good health. Some clones in this sample may be carry-over from other donors' samples. Sequenced input: naive CD8+ T cells from PBMCs.

The DNA for the CDR3 is TGTGCCATCAGCATCACTAACTATGGCTACACCTTC. Residues: CAISITNYGYTF. The genes are TRBV10-3 and TRBJ1-2; no clear D. Per the germline V gene, CDR1 is ENHRY and CDR2 is SYGVKD. Trimming shortened V by 6 bases and J by 0 bases, and 5 bases separated the two germline ends. The CDR3 contains 12 residues.